This is a list of T cell receptor beta chains from one sample in a study of glioma-infiltrating T cells after dendritic cell vaccination. Using immunoSEQ multiplex PCR, the repertoire was profiled, and TCRdb retains in-frame clones only, with some absent. The repertoire holds roughly 88,000 clones, about 81% seen once, with approximately 2% in the top ten. The starting material was blood, obtained after dendritic cell vaccination. The receptors shown here come from a human donor with glioblastoma. The CDR3 runs from the conserved cysteine through the conserved F or W. D genes are given only for firm matches. Expanded clones get a size class; other rows say once, few or many, or leave the size out.

CDR3 DNA: TGTGCCAGTAGTATCCAGGGCGGCTATCAGCCCCAGCATTTT
CDR3 protein: CASSIQGGYQPQHF
J gene: TRBJ1-5
D gene: NA
clone size: NA
V gene: TRBV19

CDR3 DNA: TGCGCCAGCAGACCCTCCGGCGGATCCTACAATGAGCAGTTCTTC
CDR3 protein: CASRPSGGSYNEQFF
J gene: TRBJ2-1
D gene: NA
clone size: NA
V gene: TRBV5-1

CDR3 DNA: TGCGCCAGCAGCCACCAAGCGGGGGTCTGGCGTACACCCGGGACCCAGTACTTC
CDR3 protein: CASSHQAGVWRTPGTQYF
J gene: TRBJ2-5
D gene: TRBD2
clone size: few
V gene: TRBV5-1

CDR3 DNA: TGTGCCAGCAACGTCCGGGGGGCCGGTGAGCAGTTCTTC
CDR3 protein: CASNVRGAGEQFF
J gene: TRBJ2-1
D gene: NA
clone size: NA
V gene: TRBV19

CDR3 DNA: TGTGCCAGCAGCTTGGGTTTCAGGGGAGGGAATTCACCCCTCCACTTT
CDR3 protein: CASSLGFRGGNSPLHF
J gene: TRBJ1-6
D gene: NA
clone size: few
V gene: TRBV5-6

CDR3 DNA: TGTGCCAGCAGTGAAGGGACAGGGGGGTATAACTATGGCTACACCTTC
CDR3 protein: CASSEGTGGYNYGYTF
J gene: TRBJ1-2
D gene: TRBD1
clone size: NA
V gene: TRBV6-1

CDR3 DNA: TGTGCCAGCAGTTACTCCAGGGAGGGTCGGTACTTC
CDR3 protein: CASSYSREGRYF
J gene: TRBJ2-7
D gene: TRBD2
clone size: NA
V gene: TRBV6-6

CDR3 DNA: TGCGCCAGCAGCCAACAACTCCGCCTGGGCGACAATGAGCAGTTCTTC
CDR3 protein: CASSQQLRLGDNEQFF
J gene: TRBJ2-1
D gene: NA
clone size: NA
V gene: TRBV4-1

CDR3 DNA: TGTGCCAGCAGCCGTGCGGGACCGCTTGAAAAACTGTTTTTT
CDR3 protein: CASSRAGPLEKLFF
J gene: TRBJ1-4
D gene: NA
clone size: few
V gene: TRBV6-5

CDR3 DNA: TGTGCCAGCAGTTACTTCCCCGGGACAGGGCACGAGCAGTACTTC
CDR3 protein: CASSYFPGTGHEQYF
J gene: TRBJ2-7
D gene: TRBD1
clone size: NA
V gene: TRBV6-5

CDR3 DNA: TGTGCCATCAGCGAACAAATGAATAACTATGGCTACACCTTC
CDR3 protein: CAISEQMNNYGYTF
J gene: TRBJ1-2
D gene: NA
clone size: NA
V gene: TRBV10-3

CDR3 DNA: TGCGCCAGCAAACAGGGGGGATCTGAAAAACTGTTTTTT
CDR3 protein: CASKQGGSEKLFF
J gene: TRBJ1-4
D gene: TRBD1
clone size: few
V gene: TRBV5-1

CDR3 DNA: TGTGCCAGCTTAGGGGCCTTCCAAGAGACCCAGTACTTC
CDR3 protein: CASLGAFQETQYF
J gene: TRBJ2-5
D gene: NA
clone size: NA
V gene: TRBV2

CDR3 DNA: TGTGCCAGCATGTTCGGGGAGACTGAAGCTTTCTTT
CDR3 protein: CASMFGETEAFF
J gene: TRBJ1-1
D gene: NA
clone size: NA
V gene: TRBV7-9

CDR3 DNA: TGTGCCAGAAGCTCCATTCGGACAGGGAGCTCCTATAATTCACCCCTCCACTTT
CDR3 protein: CARSSIRTGSSYNSPLHF
J gene: TRBJ1-6
D gene: TRBD1
clone size: NA
V gene: TRBV5-3

CDR3 DNA: TGTGCCAGCAGCGCCAACCGGGACAGGAATTACAATGAGCAGTTCTTC
CDR3 protein: CASSANRDRNYNEQFF
J gene: TRBJ2-1
D gene: TRBD1
clone size: NA
V gene: TRBV11-3

CDR3 DNA: TGTGCCAGCAGCGCCAACGGAGCCTCTGGAAACACCATATATTTT
CDR3 protein: CASSANGASGNTIYF
J gene: TRBJ1-3
D gene: NA
clone size: NA
V gene: TRBV5-6

CDR3 DNA: TGTGCCATCGACAGGGGGAACACCGGGGAGCTGTTTTTT
CDR3 protein: CAIDRGNTGELFF
J gene: TRBJ2-2
D gene: TRBD1
clone size: NA
V gene: TRBV2

CDR3 DNA: TGTGCCAGCAGTTACTCGCCGACAGGGGGCTTTCGCCAAGCTTTCTTT
CDR3 protein: CASSYSPTGGFRQAFF
J gene: TRBJ1-1
D gene: TRBD1
clone size: once
V gene: TRBV6-5

CDR3 DNA: TGTGCCAGCAGCCCAGCGGACGGAAGAAAAAACATTCAGTACTTC
CDR3 protein: CASSPADGRKNIQYF
J gene: TRBJ2-4
D gene: NA
clone size: NA
V gene: TRBV5-6

CDR3 DNA: TGTGCCAGCAGTTTAATGACAGGTTTCACTGAAGCTTTCTTT
CDR3 protein: CASSLMTGFTEAFF
J gene: TRBJ1-1
D gene: NA
clone size: few
V gene: TRBV6-7

CDR3 DNA: TGTGCCAGCAGTTCCCGGACTACGAATGCCGGGGAGCTGTTTTTT
CDR3 protein: CASSSRTTNAGELFF
J gene: TRBJ2-2
D gene: NA
clone size: NA
V gene: TRBV27

CDR3 DNA: TGTGCCAGCTCACCAGGTCAGGCTGGAAACACCATATATTTT
CDR3 protein: CASSPGQAGNTIYF
J gene: TRBJ1-3
D gene: NA
clone size: NA
V gene: TRBV18

CDR3 DNA: TGTGCCAGCAGCGTAGCCCCCCCTGGGTTAGCGGGGGGCTTGGGGGCCAACGTCCTGACTTTC
CDR3 protein: CASSVAPPGLAGGLGANVLTF
J gene: TRBJ2-6
D gene: TRBD2
clone size: NA
V gene: TRBV9

CDR3 DNA: TGTGCCACCGGGACAGCTCAAGAGACCCAGTACTTC
CDR3 protein: CATGTAQETQYF
J gene: TRBJ2-5
D gene: TRBD1
clone size: once
V gene: TRBV15

CDR3 DNA: TGTGCCTCAGGGAGGGGTCGCCAAGAGACCCAGTACTTC
CDR3 protein: CASGRGRQETQYF
J gene: TRBJ2-5
D gene: TRBD2
clone size: NA
V gene: TRBV19

CDR3 DNA: TGTGCCAGCAAATCAGAGGGAACGGACTATGGCTACACCTTC
CDR3 protein: CASKSEGTDYGYTF
J gene: TRBJ1-2
D gene: NA
clone size: NA
V gene: TRBV2

CDR3 DNA: TGTGCCAGCTCACCAGGGGAGTACGACAATGAGCAGTTCTTC
CDR3 protein: CASSPGEYDNEQFF
J gene: TRBJ2-1
D gene: NA
clone size: few
V gene: TRBV18

CDR3 DNA: TGTGCCAGCAGCGAGGGACAGGGAGGTTCGCGGACCCAGTACTTC
CDR3 protein: CASSEGQGGSRTQYF
J gene: TRBJ2-5
D gene: TRBD1
clone size: NA
V gene: TRBV2

CDR3 DNA: TGCGCCAGCAGCTTCCAGGGTCCGAACACCGGGGAGCTGTTTTTT
CDR3 protein: CASSFQGPNTGELFF
J gene: TRBJ2-2
D gene: NA
clone size: NA
V gene: TRBV5-1

CDR3 DNA: TGTGCCAGCAGCTTGGTGGAGTTGGGTGCCTCTGCAGATACGCAGTATTTT
CDR3 protein: CASSLVELGASADTQYF
J gene: TRBJ2-3
D gene: NA
clone size: few
V gene: TRBV5-4

CDR3 DNA: TGCAGCGCTGTGTCAGGCACAGATACGCAGTATTTT
CDR3 protein: CSAVSGTDTQYF
J gene: TRBJ2-3
D gene: NA
clone size: NA
V gene: TRBV29-1

CDR3 DNA: TGTGCCAGCAGCTACCCTGACAGGCAAGAGACCCAGTACTTC
CDR3 protein: CASSYPDRQETQYF
J gene: TRBJ2-5
D gene: NA
clone size: NA
V gene: TRBV5-6

CDR3 DNA: TGTGCCAGCAGTGCTGACAGGGGCGGCTACACCTTC
CDR3 protein: CASSADRGGYTF
J gene: TRBJ1-2
D gene: TRBD1
clone size: NA
V gene: TRBV25-1

CDR3 DNA: TGTGCCAGCAGCCCGGTACTAGCGGGGTACACAGATACGCAGTATTTT
CDR3 protein: CASSPVLAGYTDTQYF
J gene: TRBJ2-3
D gene: TRBD2
clone size: NA
V gene: TRBV11-2

CDR3 DNA: TGTGCCAGCAGCACAACACTACCTCGTACAGATACGCAGTATTTT
CDR3 protein: CASSTTLPRTDTQYF
J gene: TRBJ2-3
D gene: NA
clone size: NA
V gene: TRBV7-2

CDR3 DNA: TGTGCCAGCAGCCACAGGGGGGGCTCCTACGAGCAGTACTTC
CDR3 protein: CASSHRGGSYEQYF
J gene: TRBJ2-7
D gene: NA
clone size: NA
V gene: TRBV7-6

CDR3 DNA: TGTGCCAGCAGCTTGGGTGCGGGGGAGACCCAGTACTTC
CDR3 protein: CASSLGAGETQYF
J gene: TRBJ2-5
D gene: NA
clone size: NA
V gene: TRBV5-6

CDR3 DNA: TGTGCCAGCAGTGCCTATGTGGAGGGGCTCGATGGCTACACCTTC
CDR3 protein: CASSAYVEGLDGYTF
J gene: TRBJ1-2
D gene: NA
clone size: NA
V gene: TRBV25-1

CDR3 DNA: TGTGCCAGCAGCGAGGGACAGGGGGCGTTAAATGAGCAGTTCTTC
CDR3 protein: CASSEGQGALNEQFF
J gene: TRBJ2-1
D gene: TRBD1
clone size: NA
V gene: TRBV2

CDR3 DNA: TGCGCCAGCAGCTCGGGACAGGGAGGAAACACCATATATTTT
CDR3 protein: CASSSGQGGNTIYF
J gene: TRBJ1-3
D gene: TRBD1
clone size: NA
V gene: TRBV5-1

CDR3 DNA: TGTGCCAGCAGGACAGATAACACCGGGGAGCTGTTTTTT
CDR3 protein: CASRTDNTGELFF
J gene: TRBJ2-2
D gene: NA
clone size: once
V gene: TRBV2

CDR3 DNA: TGTGCCAGCAGCCCGCCGACAGGGTTCGGAAACACCATATATTTT
CDR3 protein: CASSPPTGFGNTIYF
J gene: TRBJ1-3
D gene: TRBD1
clone size: NA
V gene: TRBV11-2

CDR3 DNA: TGTGCCACCAGCAGTAACACAGATACGCAGTATTTT
CDR3 protein: CATSSNTDTQYF
J gene: TRBJ2-3
D gene: NA
clone size: NA
V gene: TRBV15

CDR3 DNA: TGTGCCAGCAGCTCCACTGGGGGGAATCGGTACGAGCAGTACTTC
CDR3 protein: CASSSTGGNRYEQYF
J gene: TRBJ2-7
D gene: NA
clone size: NA
V gene: TRBV7-9

CDR3 DNA: TGTGCCAGTGGGGTAAGCACAGGGGTCGCAGGATCACCCCTCCACTTT
CDR3 protein: CASGVSTGVAGSPLHF
J gene: TRBJ1-6
D gene: TRBD1
clone size: NA
V gene: TRBV19

CDR3 DNA: TGCAGCGCCGGGCGGGGGACGGTTGAAGCTTTCTTT
CDR3 protein: CSAGRGTVEAFF
J gene: TRBJ1-1
D gene: NA
clone size: NA
V gene: TRBV29-1

CDR3 DNA: TGTGCCAGCAGCCCTCCCGGGACTAGCGGGGAGAGACCATTCTACGAGCAGTACTTC
CDR3 protein: CASSPPGTSGERPFYEQYF
J gene: TRBJ2-7
D gene: TRBD2
clone size: few
V gene: TRBV5-8

CDR3 DNA: TGTGCCAGCAGTGAAGGACAGCTCCCACAAGAGACCCAGTACTTC
CDR3 protein: CASSEGQLPQETQYF
J gene: TRBJ2-5
D gene: NA
clone size: NA
V gene: TRBV2

CDR3 DNA: TGCAGCGTTGAAGATCTGTTAGAAGCTTTCTTT
CDR3 protein: CSVEDLLEAFF
J gene: TRBJ1-1
D gene: NA
clone size: NA
V gene: TRBV29-1

CDR3 DNA: TGTGCCAGTAGCCCCGTGGGAGTGGAACCCTACGAGCAGTACTTC
CDR3 protein: CASSPVGVEPYEQYF
J gene: TRBJ2-7
D gene: NA
clone size: once
V gene: TRBV19